The 15 T cell receptor beta chains given below trace back to one sample, sequenced in a study of blood T cell repertoires in COVID-19. Here immunoSEQ multiplex PCR was the method, and the copy in TCRdb shows in-frame clones only, minus some. The table has about 340,000 clones, 65% to 85% seen once. Material: peripheral blood. These receptors all stem from a young man with active or convalescent COVID-19.

The DNA for the CDR3 is TGTGCCAGCAGTGGGGGAGCGGGGTACACAGATACGCAGTATTTT. Translated, it gives CASSGGAGYTDTQYF. The chain couples TRBV25-1 to TRBJ2-3; 7 nucleotides agree with TRBD2. Germline V gene lookup returns CDR1 MGHDK and CDR2 SYGVNS. V lost 4 bases, J lost 2 bases, and 6 bases stayed unmatched. The CDR3 loop spans 15 amino acids.

This clone was counted only a few times. The J gene is TRBJ2-7, the V gene TRBV19; D perhaps matches TRBD2 (6 bases). Trimming removed 9 bases from V and 3 bases from J, with 15 bases in between. Germline CDR1 reads LNHDA; CDR2 reads SQIVND (reference sequence). The CDR3 totals 13 residues. CDR3 sequence reads: CASRQMGGYEQYF. The CDR3 DNA is TGTGCCAGCCGACAGATGGGAGGCTACGAGCAGTACTTC.

This rearrangement joins TRBV6-4 to TRBJ2-2, with D unresolved. V was cut by 4 bases and J by 4 bases, with 7 bases left in between. The germline CDR1 and CDR2 sequences are MRHNA and SNTAGT. The CDR3 is made up of 13 amino acids. The CDR3 nucleotides read TGTGCCAGCAGTGTTCAATTCACCGGGGAGCTGTTTTTT. Its translation: CASSVQFTGELFF.

The chain employs TRBV29-1 and TRBJ2-5; 9 positions match TRBD1. There are 13 residues in the CDR3. J lost 4 bases, V lost 4 bases, and 4 bases had no gene match. Germline V CDR1 and CDR2: SQVTM, ANQGSEA. CDR3 bases: TGCAGCGTTGGGGACAGGGAGCTAGAGACCCAGTACTTC. Translation: CSVGDRELETQYF.

This chain links TRBV7-9 with TRBJ2-7; 12 bases align to TRBD2. Germline V gives CDR1 SEHNR, CDR2 FQNEAQ (reference sequence). V gave up 5 bases and J gave up 6 bases; unmatched junction bases: 2. The CDR3 is made up of 13 amino acids. The CDR3 is CASSPLAGGEQYF. The CDR3 coding sequence is TGTGCCAGCAGCCCACTAGCGGGAGGCGAGCAGTACTTC.

This sequence joins TRBV5-4 and TRBJ1-3; 10 bases are a match to TRBD1. The CDR3 is 15 amino acids. The J segment lost 8 bases and the V segment lost 4 bases, leaving 9 bases of the junction unmatched. The germline CDR1 and CDR2 sequences are SGHNT and YYREEE (reference sequence). The CDR3 reads CASSNRQGAPDTIYF. CDR3 nucleotide sequence: TGTGCCAGCAGCAATAGACAGGGGGCACCCGACACCATATATTTT.

Of note for this clone: Different DNA sequences within this sample yield the same CDR3. The chain carries TRBV5-5 and TRBJ2-1; the match to TRBD2 covers 7 bases. Unmatched junction bases numbered 4, after V lost 1 base and J lost 3 bases. The germline CDR1 and CDR2 sequences are SGHKS and YYEKEE (reference sequence). This CDR3 spans 15 amino acids. CDR3 amino acids: CASSLISGGYNEQFF. CDR3 bases: TGTGCCAGCAGCTTGATATCGGGAGGCTACAATGAGCAGTTCTTC.

The genes are TRBV5-5 and TRBJ2-7; 7 bases are shared with TRBD2. Germline loops: CDR1 SGHKS, CDR2 YYEKEE (reference sequence). CDR3 length: 13 amino acids. The V and J ends lost 2 bases and 6 bases, in that order; junction bases with no gene match: 5. The CDR3 here is CASSFGGRGEQYF. The DNA for the CDR3 is TGTGCCAGCAGCTTTGGGGGGAGGGGCGAGCAGTACTTC.

The chain links TRBV7-9 to TRBJ1-4; D gene unclear. V lost 7 bases to trimming and J lost 5 bases, with 17 bases between them. Germline CDR1 SEHNR, CDR2 FQNEAQ (reference sequence). The CDR3 totals 15 residues. CDR3: CASIDGLRVNEKLFF. The CDR3 bases are TGTGCCAGCATCGACGGCCTTCGGGTGAATGAAAAACTGTTTTTT.

J is TRBJ1-5 and V is TRBV6-2 or TRBV6-3, with 9 bases lining up with TRBD1. Germline V CDR1 and CDR2: MNHEY, SVGEGT. This CDR3 is built from 19 residues. The trim removed 5 bases at V and 6 bases at J, leaving 20 bases unmatched. The CDR3 region is CASSLSMDRGKSSGQPQHF. CDR3 DNA: TGTGCCAGCAGTCTCTCGATGGACAGGGGAAAAAGTTCAGGTCAGCCCCAGCATTTT.

The rearrangement uses TRBV3-1 (or the pseudogene TRBV3-2) and TRBJ1-2; D might be TRBD1 (5 bases). V was cut by 1 base and J by 0 bases, with 15 bases left in between. The CDR3 covers 17 residues. The V gene's germline CDR1 is LGHDT and CDR2 YNNKEL (reference sequence). This chain's CDR3 is CASSQGGGDRANYGYTF. CDR3 bases: TGTGCCAGCAGCCAAGGGGGAGGGGATAGAGCTAACTATGGCTACACCTTC.

The chain is built from TRBV19 and TRBJ2-6; D call uncertain. Trimming removed 3 bases at V and 0 bases at J, with 3 bases between. The CDR3 is 14 residues long. Looked up from germline, CDR1 is LNHDA and CDR2 is SQIVND (reference sequence). CDR3 DNA: TGTGCCAGTAGTATCAACTCTGGGGCCAACGTCCTGACTTTC. Translated: CASSINSGANVLTF.

The rearrangement uses TRBV3-1 (or the pseudogene TRBV3-2) and TRBJ1-2; no definite D call. Germline-derived CDR1 and CDR2 are LGHDT and YNNKEL (reference sequence). The CDR3 spans 13 residues. Trimming took 4 bases from V and 7 from J, leaving 13 bases between them. The chain's CDR3 is CASSLTSGSGYTF. CDR3 nucleotide sequence: TGTGCCAGCAGCCTGACTTCGGGGTCTGGCTACACCTTC.

This clone has at least ten counts. V is TRBV21-1 and J is TRBJ1-1; the D call of TRBD1 is as the table states it, not checked on the DNA. TRBV21-1 is described as a pseudogene. This CDR3 has 15 amino acids. CDR3: CASSPQGLKHTEAFF. The CDR3 region has the DNA TGTGCCAGCAGCCCACAGGGTTTAAAGCACACTGAAGCTTTCTTT.

The rearrangement joins TRBV28 to TRBJ2-3; D possibly corresponds to TRBD1 (6 bases). In germline, CDR1 is MDHEN, CDR2 SYDVKM. The CDR3 contains 16 residues. The V and J ends lost 8 bases and 1 base respectively, with 19 bases between them. DNA for the CDR3: TGTGCCAGCGGACTCTATACAGGGTTCGGCACAGATACGCAGTATTTT. Translating it yields CASGLYTGFGTDTQYF.